The present T cell receptor beta chain was sequenced within a study of blood T cell repertoires in COVID-19. Sequencing used immunoSEQ multiplex PCR; TCRdb keeps in-frame clones, though not all of them. This table has under 450,000 clones, around 87% appearing once. There are 15 residues in the CDR3. V shed 6 bases and J shed 1 base, with 15 bases lying between them. Germline lookup yields CDR1 LGHDT and CDR2 YNNKEL (reference sequence). Donors of Cohort 3 who recovered were those that had two negative PCRs, clearance, or symptom resolution. The specimen was PBMCs or T cells enriched from blood (not recorded which). The rearrangement uses TRBV3-1 (or the pseudogene TRBV3-2) and TRBJ1-1; a possible D gene is TRBD1 (6 bases). The clonotype was recovered from a young man who had recovered from COVID-19. The CDR3 loop reads CASRQTGTSNTEAFF. In DNA form, the CDR3 reads TGTGCCAGCAGACAAACCGGGACATCGAACACTGAAGCTTTCTTT.